This T cell receptor beta chain was documented in a study of blood T cell repertoires in COVID-19. Across the study: Material from acute and convalescent COVID-19 was sourced from the United States, Italy and Spain. PBMCs, B-cell-depleted T cells, or T cells were the source of the cDNA or gDNA that made up the material.

The J segment lost 6 bases and the V segment lost 5 bases, leaving 7 bases of the junction unmatched. The CDR3 is 15 amino acids. Germline CDR1 and CDR2: SGHNT and YENEEA. In the source study's methods: The authors estimated nucleated cell counts from reference gene primer amplification. This table comes from immunoSEQ multiplex PCR, and its TCRdb copy is limited to in-frame clones, with some not included. V and J calls and clone size come straight from that table; D and trimming were deduced from the DNA. Of some 260,000 clones listed, about 88% were seen once; the top ten hold 2% to 2.5%. The source material was peripheral blood. This sequence was found in a woman aged 40-49 years who had recovered from COVID-19. The chain employs TRBV11-3 and TRBJ1-6; 7 bases match TRBD1. This chain's CDR3 is CASSQQGPPNSPLHF. DNA of the CDR3: TGTGCCAGCAGCCAACAGGGGCCACCTAATTCACCCCTCCACTTT. Full variable domain (remainder filled in from reference TRBV11-3 and TRBJ1-6): EAGVVQSPRYKIIEKKQPVAFWCNPISGHNTLYWYLQNLGQGPELLIRYENEEAVDDSQLPKDRFSAERLKGVDSTLKIQPAELGDSAVYLCASSQQGPPNSPLHFGNGTRLTVT.